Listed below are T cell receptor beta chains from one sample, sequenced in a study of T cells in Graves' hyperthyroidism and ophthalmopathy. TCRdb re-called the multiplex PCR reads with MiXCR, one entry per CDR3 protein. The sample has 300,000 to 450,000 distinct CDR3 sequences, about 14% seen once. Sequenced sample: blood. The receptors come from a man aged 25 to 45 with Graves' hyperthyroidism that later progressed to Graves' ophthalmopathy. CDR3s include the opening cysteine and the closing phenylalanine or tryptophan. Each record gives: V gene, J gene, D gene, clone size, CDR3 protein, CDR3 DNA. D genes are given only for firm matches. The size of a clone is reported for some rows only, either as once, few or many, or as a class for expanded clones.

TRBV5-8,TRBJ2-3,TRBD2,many,CASSHGAGVSTDTQYF,TGTGCCAGCAGCCACGGGGCGGGGGTTAGCACAGATACGCAGTATTTT
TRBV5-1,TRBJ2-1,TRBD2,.,CASSFRLAGGTSYNEQFF,TGCGCCAGCAGCTTTAGACTAGCGGGGGGGACCTCCTACAATGAGCAGTTCTTC
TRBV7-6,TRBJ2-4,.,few,CASSLVPLKAGGNIQYF,TGTGCCAGCAGCTTAGTCCCCCTTAAAGCCGGGGGAAACATTCAGTACTTC
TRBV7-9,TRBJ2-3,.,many,CASTPPTDTQYF,TGTGCCAGCACCCCTCCAACAGATACGCAGTATTTT
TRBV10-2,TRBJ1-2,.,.,CASSGGPNYTF,TGCGCCAGCAGTGGCGGCCCAAACTACACCTTC
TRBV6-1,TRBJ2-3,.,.,CASSGRPLSTDAQYF,TGTGCCAGCTCCGGCAGGCCCCTCTCCACAGATGCGCAGTATTTT
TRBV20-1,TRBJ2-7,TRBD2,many,CSASRGHSGGGNEQYF,TGCAGTGCTAGCCGAGGGCATAGCGGGGGGGGCAACGAGCAGTACTTC
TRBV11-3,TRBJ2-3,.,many,CASSSKGVADGGTDTQYF,TGTGCCAGCAGCTCTAAGGGAGTCGCTGATGGTGGCACAGATACGCAGTATTTT
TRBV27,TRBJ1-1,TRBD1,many,CASSLYRDSEAFF,TGTGCCAGCAGTTTGTATCGGGACAGTGAAGCTTTCTTT
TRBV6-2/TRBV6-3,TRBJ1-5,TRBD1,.,CASKSRGTGGLNQPQHF,TGTGCCAGCAAATCCAGGGGGACAGGGGGACTCAATCAGCCCCAGCATTTT
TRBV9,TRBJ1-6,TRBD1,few,CASSAGQALGSPLHF,TGTGCCAGCAGCGCGGGACAGGCGTTAGGTTCACCCCTCCACTTT
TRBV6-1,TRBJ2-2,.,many,CASSYGGTNTGELFF,TGTGCCAGCAGTTATGGCGGCACGAACACCGGGGAGCTGTTTTTT
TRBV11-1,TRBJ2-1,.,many,CASTPGLGGNYNEQFF,TGTGCCAGCACCCCAGGTCTGGGGGGCAACTACAATGAGCAGTTCTTC
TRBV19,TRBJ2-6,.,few,CASSGGSSRANVLTF,TGTGCCAGTAGTGGGGGGAGCTCTAGGGCCAACGTCCTGACTTTC
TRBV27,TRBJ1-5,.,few,CASSPRQLNSNQPQHF,TGTGCCAGCAGTCCCCGGCAGCTCAATAGCAATCAGCCCCAGCATTTT
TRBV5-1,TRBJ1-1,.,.,CASSLYSVTEAFF,TGCGCCAGCAGCTTGTACTCGGTTACTGAAGCTTTCTTT
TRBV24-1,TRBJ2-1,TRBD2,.,CATSERGGKSEQFF,TGTGCCACCAGTGAACGGGGGGGCAAGAGTGAGCAGTTCTTC
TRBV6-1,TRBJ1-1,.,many,CASSYSRATEAFF,TGTGCCAGCAGTTACTCTAGGGCCACTGAAGCTTTCTTT
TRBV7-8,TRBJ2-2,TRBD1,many,CASSTSQGAVNTGELFF,TGTGCCAGCAGCACCTCCCAGGGGGCAGTCAACACCGGGGAGCTGTTTTTT
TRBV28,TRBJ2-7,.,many,CASSTGLYEQYF,TGTGCCAGCAGCACAGGACTCTACGAGCAGTACTTC
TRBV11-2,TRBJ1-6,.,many,CASSPGVGGSPLHF,TGTGCCAGCAGCCCAGGGGTGGGGGGTTCACCCCTCCACTTT
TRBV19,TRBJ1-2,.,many,CASSIQGNYGYTF,TGTGCCAGTAGTATTCAGGGTAACTATGGCTACACCTTC
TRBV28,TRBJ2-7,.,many,CASSSGALPYEQYF,TGTGCCAGCAGTTCGGGGGCTCTACCCTACGAGCAGTACTTC
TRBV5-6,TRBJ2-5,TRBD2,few,CASSLIDSGTQETQYF,TGTGCCAGCAGCTTGATTGATAGCGGGACCCAAGAGACCCAGTACTTC
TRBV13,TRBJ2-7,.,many,CASSPGDSSYEQYF,TGTGCCAGCAGTCCGGGGGACAGTTCCTACGAGCAGTACTTC
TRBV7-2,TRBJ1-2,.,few,CASSLTTLFNYGYTF,TGTGCCAGCAGCTTAACGACACTATTTAACTATGGCTACACCTTC
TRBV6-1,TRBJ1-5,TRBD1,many,CASKRGGQGTPGRGQPQHF,TGTGCCAGCAAGAGGGGGGGACAGGGTACCCCTGGTCGCGGACAGCCCCAGCATTTT
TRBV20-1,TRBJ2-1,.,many,CSAGSSEATYNEQFF,TGCAGTGCTGGTTCTAGCGAGGCCACCTACAATGAGCAGTTCTTC
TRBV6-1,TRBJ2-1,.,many,CASSASVGTYNEQFF,TGTGCCAGCAGTGCTAGCGTTGGAACCTACAATGAGCAGTTCTTC
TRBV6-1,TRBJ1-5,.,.,CASTSGGQPQHF,TGTGCCAGCACCTCTGGTGGCCAGCCCCAGCATTTT
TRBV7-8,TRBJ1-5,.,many,CASSLGAGGVMEPQHF,TGTGCCAGCAGCTTAGGCGCCGGCGGCGTTATGGAGCCCCAGCATTTT
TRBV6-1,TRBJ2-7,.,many,CASSEGNSQEQYF,TGTGCCAGCAGTGAAGGGAACAGCCAAGAGCAGTACTTC
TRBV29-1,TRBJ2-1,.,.,CSVEGPGAYNEQFF,TGCAGCGTTGAAGGGCCCGGAGCATACAATGAGCAGTTCTTC
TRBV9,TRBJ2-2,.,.,CASTHPAGKNTGELFF,TGTGCCAGCACTCATCCGGCGGGCAAGAACACCGGGGAGCTGTTTTTT
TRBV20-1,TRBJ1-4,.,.,CSASWEDEKLFF,TGCAGTGCTAGTTGGGAGGATGAAAAACTGTTTTTT
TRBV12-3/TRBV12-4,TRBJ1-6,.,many,CASRFGTRDSPLHF,TGTGCCAGCAGGTTCGGGACTCGGGACTCACCCCTCCACTTT
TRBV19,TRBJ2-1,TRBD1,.,CASSVGQGFDEQFF,TGTGCCAGTAGTGTGGGACAGGGTTTCGATGAGCAGTTCTTC
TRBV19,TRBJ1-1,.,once,CASSRSYTEAFF,TGTGCCAGTAGTAGGTCCTATACTGAAGCTTTCTTT
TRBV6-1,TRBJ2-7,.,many,CASSESYEQYF,TGTGCCAGCAGTGAGTCATACGAGCAGTACTTC
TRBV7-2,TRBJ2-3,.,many,CASSSQGGGVMDTQYF,TGTGCCAGCAGCAGCCAGGGGGGGGGGGTCATGGATACGCAGTATTTT
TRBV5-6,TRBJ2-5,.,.,CASSVVEAQYF,TGTGCCAGCAGCGTAGTAGAGGCCCAGTACTTC
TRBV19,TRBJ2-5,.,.,CAREEKGETQYF,TGTGCCAGGGAGGAAAAGGGAGAGACCCAGTACTTC
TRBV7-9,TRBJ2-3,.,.,CASSFRGEQAGDTQYF,TGTGCCAGCAGCTTTAGGGGGGAACAGGCAGGAGATACGCAGTATTTT
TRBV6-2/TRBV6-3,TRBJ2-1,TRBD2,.,CASENSGGRSEQFF,TGTGCCAGCGAAAATAGCGGGGGGCGGTCTGAGCAGTTCTTC
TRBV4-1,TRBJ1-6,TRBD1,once,CASSRDGQGVFSPLHF,TGCGCCAGCAGCCGAGACGGACAGGGGGTTTTTTCACCCCTCCACTTT
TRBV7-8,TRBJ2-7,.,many,CASSPTQSTGGAYEQYF,TGTGCCAGCAGCCCAACACAGTCTACCGGAGGAGCCTACGAGCAGTACTTC
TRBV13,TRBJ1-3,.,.,CASSFRDRVSIYF,TGTGCCAGCAGCTTTCGGGATCGAGTCTCCATATATTTT
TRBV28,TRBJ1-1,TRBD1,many,CASRMPQGAVGEAFF,TGTGCCAGCAGAATGCCACAGGGGGCAGTCGGTGAAGCTTTCTTT
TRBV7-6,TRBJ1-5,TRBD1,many,CASSPGTVYSNQPQHF,TGTGCCAGCAGCCCCGGGACAGTTTATAGCAATCAGCCCCAGCATTTT
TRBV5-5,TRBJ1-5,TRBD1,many,CASSLQGGLNQPQHF,TGTGCCAGCAGTTTACAGGGGGGATTGAATCAGCCCCAGCATTTT
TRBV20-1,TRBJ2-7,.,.,CSANPGSPYEQYF,TGCAGTGCTAATCCCGGGAGCCCCTACGAGCAGTACTTC
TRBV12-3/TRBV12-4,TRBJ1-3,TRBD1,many,CASSFQGGDRGNTIYF,TGTGCCAGCAGTTTTCAGGGGGGGGACCGTGGAAACACCATATATTTT
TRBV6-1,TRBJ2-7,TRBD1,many,CASAPGTGGPYEQYF,TGTGCCAGCGCCCCCGGGACAGGGGGCCCCTACGAGCAGTACTTC
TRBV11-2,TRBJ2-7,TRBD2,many,CASSPKAGAYEQYF,TGTGCCAGCAGCCCGAAGGCGGGGGCCTACGAGCAGTACTTC
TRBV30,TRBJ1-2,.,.,CAWARGGTYGYTF,TGTGCCTGGGCACGGGGGGGGACCTATGGCTACACCTTC
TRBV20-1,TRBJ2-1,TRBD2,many,CSAPSGDAYNEQFF,TGCAGTGCTCCTAGCGGGGACGCCTACAATGAGCAGTTCTTC
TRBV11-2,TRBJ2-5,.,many,CASSLVATLQETQYF,TGTGCCAGCAGCTTAGTAGCCACGCTCCAAGAGACCCAGTACTTC
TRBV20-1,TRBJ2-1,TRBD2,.,CSARAAGDYNEQFF,TGCAGTGCTAGAGCAGCGGGGGATTACAATGAGCAGTTCTTC
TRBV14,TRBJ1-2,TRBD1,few,CASSLPGQYYGYTF,TGTGCCAGCAGTCTTCCGGGACAGTACTATGGCTACACCTTC